These T cell receptor beta chains were read from a single sample in a study of OX40 agonist ivuxolimab in advanced cancers. TCRdb's table, derived via immunoSEQ multiplex PCR, lists solely in-frame clones and lacks some. The sample lists tens of thousands of clones; around 74% were seen once. The sequenced sample was CD4+ or CD8+ T cells sorted from blood, obtained in a trial of the OX40 agonist ivuxolimab. These receptors came from an adult with an advanced solid tumor such as melanoma, head and neck, liver or kidney cancer. Both conserved end residues are part of each CDR3. A D gene is named only where the DNA matches it firmly. Only some rows state a clone size, as once, few, many or a class for expanded clones.

DNA: TGTGCCACCAGGAAAGATCAGGGGGGTTACGATGGCTACACCTTC
CDR3: CATRKDQGGYDGYTF
D: TRBD1
V: TRBV19
J: TRBJ1-2
size: .

DNA: TGTGCCAGCAGCTCGGGACAGACCTACGAGCAGTACTTC
CDR3: CASSSGQTYEQYF
D: TRBD1
V: TRBV28
J: TRBJ2-7
size: .

DNA: TGTGCCAGCAGCTTTAAACTAGCGGGGGGAATGTACGAGCAGTACTTC
CDR3: CASSFKLAGGMYEQYF
D: TRBD2
V: TRBV6-6
J: TRBJ2-7
size: .

DNA: TGTGCCAGCAGTCCGGACAGGGTAGAGACCCAGTACTTC
CDR3: CASSPDRVETQYF
D: TRBD1
V: TRBV7-2
J: TRBJ2-5
size: .

DNA: TGTGCCAGCAGCCCGCGGGACAGAGAAAACACTGAAGCTTTCTTT
CDR3: CASSPRDRENTEAFF
D: TRBD1
V: TRBV7-9
J: TRBJ1-1
size: once

DNA: TGTGCCATCAGTGAGTCGATCTACGAGCAGTACTTC
CDR3: CAISESIYEQYF
D: .
V: TRBV10-3
J: TRBJ2-7
size: once

DNA: TGTGCCAGCAGTCGCGGGGGGATGAGCAACTATGGCTACACCTTC
CDR3: CASSRGGMSNYGYTF
D: .
V: TRBV27
J: TRBJ1-2
size: .

DNA: .
CDR3: CASSGRFGAGELFF
D: .
V: TRBV9
J: TRBJ2-2
size: .

DNA: TGTGCCAGCAGTTCTACGACGGTGAACACCGGGGAGCTGTTTTTT
CDR3: CASSSTTVNTGELFF
D: .
V: TRBV6-5
J: TRBJ2-2
size: .

DNA: TGTGCCAGCAGCCCACAAAGGGGGCGGACCGGGGAGCTGTTTTTT
CDR3: CASSPQRGRTGELFF
D: TRBD1
V: TRBV7-9
J: TRBJ2-2
size: .

DNA: TGTGCCAGCAGCCATTTGACAGGGAAGGATTCACCCCTCCACTTT
CDR3: CASSHLTGKDSPLHF
D: TRBD1
V: TRBV5-4
J: TRBJ1-6
size: .

DNA: TGTGCCAGCTCACCGGTCGGTCTCACGGGGGCCAGCAATCAGCCCCAGCATTTT
CDR3: CASSPVGLTGASNQPQHF
D: .
V: TRBV18
J: TRBJ1-5
size: .

DNA: TGTGCCAGCAGCTTAGGCAGGGGGTTGGTCTCCGAGCAGTACTTC
CDR3: CASSLGRGLVSEQYF
D: TRBD1
V: TRBV7-2
J: TRBJ2-7
size: .

DNA: TGTGCTAGCAGGGCCCTCGGGTTATTGGACACTGAAGCTTTCTTT
CDR3: CASRALGLLDTEAFF
D: .
V: TRBV7-7
J: TRBJ1-1
size: .

DNA: TGTGCCATCAGTGAATCCGGGCTGAACAATTCACCCCTCCACTTT
CDR3: CAISESGLNNSPLHF
D: .
V: TRBV10-3
J: TRBJ1-6
size: few

DNA: TGTGCCAGCAGTAACTTGGGCGAGCAGTACTTC
CDR3: CASSNLGEQYF
D: .
V: TRBV6-1
J: TRBJ2-7
size: .

DNA: TGTGCCAGCAGCTATACAGGGGAAGATACGCAGTATTTT
CDR3: CASSYTGEDTQYF
D: TRBD1
V: TRBV11-2
J: TRBJ2-3
size: .

DNA: TGTGCCAGCAGCCCCAGCGGGAGCACAGATACGCAGTATTTT
CDR3: CASSPSGSTDTQYF
D: .
V: TRBV9
J: TRBJ2-3
size: .

DNA: TGTGCCAGCAGTACCGGGACAGGGGGCAATGAGCAGTTCTTC
CDR3: CASSTGTGGNEQFF
D: TRBD1
V: TRBV27
J: TRBJ2-1
size: .

DNA: TGTGCCAGCCTCGCGGGAGAGCCTGGTCCCCGGAACACCGGGGAGCTGTTTTTT
CDR3: CASLAGEPGPRNTGELFF
D: TRBD2
V: TRBV18
J: TRBJ2-2
size: .

DNA: TGTGCCAGCTCACCACCAGCGAGCACAGATACGCAGTATTTT
CDR3: CASSPPASTDTQYF
D: .
V: TRBV18
J: TRBJ2-3
size: .

DNA: TGTGCCAGCAGCCCGCCGGGACTAGCGACCTACGAGCAGTACTTC
CDR3: CASSPPGLATYEQYF
D: TRBD2
V: TRBV9
J: TRBJ2-7
size: .

DNA: TGTGCCAGCAGCCAGTATGGCTCCTATAATTCACCCCTCCACTTT
CDR3: CASSQYGSYNSPLHF
D: .
V: TRBV11-1
J: TRBJ1-6
size: .

DNA: TGTGCCAGCAGCTTCGACACGACGGGATCGAAACTGTTTTTT
CDR3: CASSFDTTGSKLFF
D: .
V: TRBV7-2
J: TRBJ1-4
size: .

DNA: TGTGCCAGCAGCCCTACTTATAGACAGGGGTCCTACGAGCAGTACTTC
CDR3: CASSPTYRQGSYEQYF
D: TRBD1
V: TRBV7-9
J: TRBJ2-7
size: .

DNA: TGTGCCAGCAGTTACTCGAAAGCAGGGGATCGTGGGGGCTACACCTTC
CDR3: CASSYSKAGDRGGYTF
D: .
V: TRBV6-5
J: TRBJ1-2
size: .

DNA: TGTGCCAGTAATCCGGGGGTAGTCCGAGGCCACACTGAAGCTTTCTTT
CDR3: CASNPGVVRGHTEAFF
D: .
V: TRBV19
J: TRBJ1-1
size: .

DNA: TGTGCCAGCAGCACCGGGGGACTAGCGGAGACCCAGTACTTC
CDR3: CASSTGGLAETQYF
D: TRBD2
V: TRBV7-9
J: TRBJ2-5
size: .

DNA: TGTGCCAGCAGCTCCCTACAGGGGGACTCTGGAAACACCATATATTTT
CDR3: CASSSLQGDSGNTIYF
D: TRBD1
V: TRBV7-2
J: TRBJ1-3
size: .

DNA: TGTGCCAGCAACAACCGAGCGGGGTTAGCGGGGAATTACAATGAGCAGTTCTTC
CDR3: CASNNRAGLAGNYNEQFF
D: .
V: TRBV21-1
J: TRBJ2-1
size: .

DNA: TGTGCCAGCAGCTTTCGGCTAGCGTCCACCGGGGAGCTGTTTTTT
CDR3: CASSFRLASTGELFF
D: .
V: TRBV7-9
J: TRBJ2-2
size: .

DNA: TGTGCCACCAGCAGAGAATCGTGGGGCACAGATACGCAGTATTTT
CDR3: CATSRESWGTDTQYF
D: .
V: TRBV15
J: TRBJ2-3
size: .

DNA: TGCGCCAGCAGCCTGGGACTCCTCCAAGAGACCCAGTACTTC
CDR3: CASSLGLLQETQYF
D: .
V: TRBV5-1
J: TRBJ2-5
size: .

DNA: TGTGCCAGCAGTTTAGACAGGTTTAAGTACGAGCAGTACTTC
CDR3: CASSLDRFKYEQYF
D: .
V: TRBV27
J: TRBJ2-7
size: .

DNA: TGTGCCAGCAGACTCCGGGACAGGGATTACGAGCAGTACTTC
CDR3: CASRLRDRDYEQYF
D: TRBD1
V: TRBV6-5
J: TRBJ2-7
size: .

DNA: TGTGCCAGCAGCTTTGGACAGACCAAGAACACTGAAGCTTTCTTT
CDR3: CASSFGQTKNTEAFF
D: .
V: TRBV7-2
J: TRBJ1-1
size: .

DNA: TGTGCCAGCAGCCCCCAGGGGAGTGCAGCGGAGCAGTACTTC
CDR3: CASSPQGSAAEQYF
D: .
V: TRBV14
J: TRBJ2-7
size: .

DNA: TGTGCCAGTAGTATTTTGGGACAGGGGGACCAGCCCCAGCATTTT
CDR3: CASSILGQGDQPQHF
D: TRBD1
V: TRBV19
J: TRBJ1-5
size: .

DNA: TGTGCCAGCAGCGCAGGACAGGTAATCCAAGAGACCCAGTACTTC
CDR3: CASSAGQVIQETQYF
D: TRBD1
V: TRBV9
J: TRBJ2-5
size: .

DNA: TGTGCCAGCAGTGTTGACAGAGTACGGTCAGTGGGGTACAATGAGCAGTTCTTC
CDR3: CASSVDRVRSVGYNEQFF
D: .
V: TRBV2
J: TRBJ2-1
size: .

DNA: TGTGCTAGCAGCTCGGGACAGGGTTACAATGAGCAGTTCTTC
CDR3: CASSSGQGYNEQFF
D: TRBD1
V: TRBV7-7
J: TRBJ2-1
size: .

DNA: TGTGCCAGTAGTATTATAAGTACAGGGAAGCACGAGCAGTACTTC
CDR3: CASSIISTGKHEQYF
D: .
V: TRBV19
J: TRBJ2-7
size: few

DNA: TGTGCCATCAGTGATGTCCGAGCCTACGAGCAGTACTTC
CDR3: CAISDVRAYEQYF
D: .
V: TRBV10-3
J: TRBJ2-7
size: once